Included here is one T cell receptor beta chain sequence, with context. The data belong to a study of blood T cell repertoires in COVID-19. Study-wide context: COVID-19 samples collected from the United States, Italy and Spain covered acute and convalescent phases. Sources were T cells, B-cell-depleted T cells, or PBMCs; the material itself was cDNA or gDNA.

In the study's own analysis: Amplification with reference gene primers provided the estimates of nucleated cell counts. Assay used: immunoSEQ multiplex PCR; TCRdb lists only in-frame clones, some missing. V and J calls plus clone size are reproduced from that table; the DNA served to infer D and trimming. The top ten clones hold around 2.5% of a sample with a few hundred thousand clones, around 80% of them seen once. CDR1 is GTSNPN and CDR2 is SVGIG in the germline V gene (reference sequence). The ends were cut back, 2 bases at V and 6 bases at J, with 20 bases in the middle. The CDR3 loop spans 15 amino acids.

The J gene is TRBJ2-7, the V gene TRBV30; D is perhaps TRBD2 (5 bases). The receptor was derived from a man aged 40-55 years who had recovered from COVID-19. Specimen: peripheral blood. The CDR3 is CAWSTPSGLLGEQYF. The CDR3 DNA follows: TGTGCCTGGAGTACTCCGAGCGGCCTCCTAGGCGAGCAGTACTTC. Variable domain in full (rest from reference TRBV30 and TRBJ2-7): SQTIHQWPATLVQPVGSPLSLECTVEGTSNPNLYWYRQAAGRGLQLLFYSVGIGQISSEVPQNLSASRPQDRQFILSSKKLLLSDSGFYLCAWSTPSGLLGEQYFGPGTRLTVT.